This TCR beta chain comes out of a study of cytomegalovirus exposure and HLA in healthy donors. Study results and limitations: 150 or so TCR beta chains were listed as cytomegalovirus-associated.

Sampled while nominally healthy, donors likely had unrecorded immune exposures. In regard to this clone: Antigen specificity is unknown.

CDR3 length: 17 amino acids. The V gene end was trimmed by 1 base and the J gene end by 9 bases; junction bases not matched to a gene: 14. Germline values: CDR1 MRHNA, CDR2 SNTAGT. 60 Vbeta and 13 Jbeta primers were used in PCR. Profiled with immunoSEQ multiplex PCR; TCRdb holds only in-frame clones, not every one. In the table there are about 160,000 clones, 75% to 85% of which are singletons. Sample: PBMCs. The chain carries TRBV6-4 and TRBJ2-1; 8 nucleotides line up with TRBD2. This clonotype was sampled from a man aged 25 to 45 in good health and CMV-seronegative. The CDR3 spells CASSDLEGPGGAGEQFF. The CDR3 DNA follows: TGTGCCAGCAGTGACTTGGAGGGGCCGGGGGGGGCGGGTGAGCAGTTCTTC.